This T cell receptor beta chain was observed in a study of cytomegalovirus exposure and HLA in healthy donors. The study ran its PCR with 60 Vbeta and 13 Jbeta primers. Assay used: immunoSEQ multiplex PCR; TCRdb lists only in-frame clones, some missing. Among about 170,000 clones, over 60% were seen once, and the ten largest hold around 0.97%. The receptor was isolated from a woman aged 45-65 years in good health and CMV-seropositive. Sequencing was carried out using PBMCs.

The CDR3 sequence is CASRAGGVETQYF. Here the CDR3 DNA reads TGTGCCAGTAGGGCGGGAGGGGTAGAGACCCAGTACTTC. V usage is TRBV19 and J usage is TRBJ2-5; 9 bases are a match to TRBD2. Looked up from germline, CDR1 is LNHDA and CDR2 is SQIVND (reference sequence). Germline trimming cut 6 bases from V and 4 bases from J; bases unmatched to any gene: 3. The CDR3 sequence is 13 residues long.